These 17 T cell receptor beta chains share one sample of origin, sequenced in a study of blood T cell repertoires in COVID-19. Clones were read by immunoSEQ multiplex PCR, and TCRdb kept only the in-frame ones, dropping some. The sample lists more than 200,000 clones, approximately 90% occurring once. The specimen was PBMCs or T cells enriched from blood (not recorded which). The origin of the receptors is a man aged 40-50 years who had recovered from COVID-19.

The J gene is TRBJ2-7, the V gene TRBV5-1; D is possibly TRBD2 (6 bases). The CDR3 has 15 amino acids. Germline V gene data show CDR1 as SGHRS and CDR2 as YFSETQ. V dropped 0 bases and J dropped 6 bases, with 16 bases sitting between them. In DNA form, the CDR3 reads TGCGCCAGCAGCTTGGTCCCCGGGACTGCTCGCGAGCAGTACTTC. It codes for CASSLVPGTAREQYF.

The chain uses TRBV6-2 or TRBV6-3 and TRBJ2-7; D is perhaps TRBD1 (6 bases). The CDR3 runs to 14 residues. Germline-derived CDR1 and CDR2 are MNHEY and SVGEGT. Trimming removed 0 bases from V and 7 bases from J, with 13 bases in between. The CDR3 region has the DNA TGTGCCAGCAGTTACTCGGGGGCCTTTGGGGAGCAGTACTTC. Protein product: CASSYSGAFGEQYF.

The rearrangement links TRBV7-6 to TRBJ2-1; D is uncertain. Trimming stripped 0 bases from V and 7 bases from J, with 16 bases between. The CDR3 has 16 residues. Germline CDR1 reads SGHVS; CDR2 reads FNYEAQ. The CDR3, as DNA: TGTGCCAGCAGCTTAGCCCTAGATCTGAGGATAAATGAGCAGTTCTTC. It specifies CASSLALDLRINEQFF.

The chain has TRBV7-9 and TRBJ1-1, with D uncertain. The CDR3 runs 12 residues. V was clipped by 10 bases and J by 7 bases, with 16 bases between them. Germline V CDR1 and CDR2: SEHNR, FQNEAQ (reference sequence). The CDR3 is CANPPSRGEAFF. The CDR3 nucleotides are TGTGCCAACCCCCCGAGTCGGGGTGAAGCTTTCTTT.

The chain employs TRBV10-3 and TRBJ2-1; 14 positions agree with TRBD2. V gave up 4 bases and J gave up 8 bases; unmatched junction bases: 10. The CDR3 totals 17 residues. Germline CDR1 and CDR2: ENHRY and SYGVKD. The CDR3 nucleotides are TGTGCCATCAGTGTCACCGGGACTAGCGGGAGTGGTTATGAGCAGTTCTTC. It specifies CAISVTGTSGSGYEQFF.

V gene TRBV5-1 combines with J gene TRBJ1-1; the match to TRBD1 covers 7 bases. Trimming removed 4 bases from V and 7 bases from J; junction bases left unmatched: 7. The CDR3 consists of 13 residues. Germline V gene sequence: CDR1 SGHRS, CDR2 YFSETQ. CDR3 region: CASSTGTVNEAFF. The CDR3 nucleotides read TGCGCCAGCAGCACCGGGACAGTTAATGAAGCTTTCTTT.

CDR3 region: CASSIQASEDYGYTF. CDR3 DNA: TGTGCCAGTAGTATCCAGGCCTCGGAGGACTATGGCTACACCTTC. The chain has TRBV19 and TRBJ1-2; D gene ambiguous. The CDR3 is 15 residues long. Germline values: CDR1 LNHDA, CDR2 SQIVND (reference sequence). Between the trimmed V and J ends, which lost 3 bases and 3 bases, there was a span of 14 bases.

Remarks on this clone: This specimen includes other DNA sequences encoding the same CDR3. The chain carries TRBV11-2 and TRBJ2-5; TRBD1 aligns across 7 bases. This CDR3 contains 13 residues. The germline gives CDR1 SGHAT, CDR2 FQNNGV. V shed 6 bases, J shed 2 bases, and the junction held 3 bases outside the gene matches. The CDR3 region has the DNA TGTGCCAGCAGTCGGGACAGACAAGAGACCCAGTACTTC. It encodes CASSRDRQETQYF.

V is TRBV29-1 and J is TRBJ2-4; 9 bases are a match to TRBD1. V lost 2 bases and J lost 7; bases outside the gene matches: 6. The germline gives CDR1 SQVTM, CDR2 ANQGSEA. The CDR3 runs to 14 residues. CDR3 loop: CSVELGQGLNIQYF. The CDR3 nucleotides are TGCAGCGTTGAACTGGGACAGGGATTGAACATTCAGTACTTC.

The chain couples TRBV30 to TRBJ1-2; TRBD1 agrees at 8 bases. V gave up 0 bases and J gave up 4 bases; unmatched junction bases: 7. The CDR3 spans 15 residues. Per the germline V gene, CDR1 is GTSNPN and CDR2 is SVGIG (reference sequence). The CDR3 region has the DNA TGTGCCTGGAGTGTCGGGCAGGGGGCACGCTATGGCTACACCTTC. Translation: CAWSVGQGARYGYTF.

J is TRBJ2-5 and V is TRBV5-1, with 10 bases matching TRBD1. V was pared by 7 bases and J by 0 bases, with 3 bases of the junction left unmatched. The CDR3 length is 14 residues. Germline CDR1 is SGHRS and CDR2 is YFSETQ. In DNA, the CDR3 is TGCGCCAGCTCCGGACAGGGGGACCAAGAGACCCAGTACTTC. Translating gives CASSGQGDQETQYF.

This chain links TRBV7-2 with TRBJ1-5; TRBD1 matches 9 bases. The trim removed 1 base at V and 6 bases at J, leaving 4 bases unmatched. Germline V gene data show CDR1 as SGHTA and CDR2 as FQGNSA. The CDR3 has 15 residues. The CDR3 nucleotides read TGTGCCAGCAGCTTAGACAGGGGGCCCCGTCAGCCCCAGCATTTT. Protein sequence: CASSLDRGPRQPQHF.

This sequence joins TRBV6-5 and TRBJ2-7; TRBD1 aligns across 8 bases. Trimming removed 8 bases from V and 0 bases from J; junction bases left unmatched: 9. This CDR3 is 15 amino acids long. Germline CDR1 MNHEY, CDR2 SVGAGI. The CDR3 DNA is TGTGCCAGCTGGACCCCGGGACAGGCCTCCTACGAGCAGTACTTC. This gives the protein CASWTPGQASYEQYF.

As DNA, the CDR3 is TGTGCCAGCAGTCCTCTGATACTAGCGGGACGTCGCGGGGAGCTGTTTTTT. Encoded protein: CASSPLILAGRRGELFF. V and J are TRBV27 and TRBJ2-2; 10 positions agree with TRBD2. V was clipped by 5 bases and J by 7 bases; unmatched bases: 13. CDR1 is MNHEY and CDR2 is SMNVEV in the germline V gene (reference sequence). CDR3 length: 17 amino acids.

The chain combines TRBV6-5 with TRBJ1-1; TRBD1 matches 8 bases. The CDR3 extends over 16 amino acids. The germline CDR1 and CDR2 sequences are MNHEY and SVGAGI. Unmatched junction bases numbered 7, after V lost 4 bases and J lost 0 bases. In nucleotides, the CDR3 is TGTGCCAGCAGTTCAGAGACAGGGGTAATGAACACTGAAGCTTTCTTT. Amino acid sequence: CASSSETGVMNTEAFF.

The chain joins TRBV29-1 to TRBJ1-2; D unresolved. The CDR3 runs 12 residues. Trimming stripped 2 bases from V and 3 bases from J, with 7 bases between. The germline V gene encodes CDR1 SQVTM and CDR2 ANQGSEA. DNA of the CDR3: TGCAGCGTTGAAAACAGCTACTATGGCTACACCTTC. This encodes CSVENSYYGYTF. The full variable domain, completed using reference TRBV29-1 and TRBJ1-2, is SAVISQKPSRDICQRGTSLTIQCQVDSQVTMMFWYRQQPGQSLTLIATANQGSEATYESGFVIDKFPISRPNLTFSTLTVSNMSPEDSSIYLCSVENSYYGYTFGSGTRLTVV.

The rearrangement uses TRBV10-3 and TRBJ1-1; TRBD1 agrees at 7 bases. With V trimmed by 6 bases and J by 8 bases, 15 bases remained unmatched. CDR1 and CDR2 from the germline V gene are ENHRY and SYGVKD. This CDR3 spans 15 amino acids. CDR3 in amino acids: CAIRAPSGTEPEAFF. The CDR3 DNA sequence: TGTGCCATCAGAGCACCCTCCGGGACAGAGCCCGAAGCTTTCTTT.